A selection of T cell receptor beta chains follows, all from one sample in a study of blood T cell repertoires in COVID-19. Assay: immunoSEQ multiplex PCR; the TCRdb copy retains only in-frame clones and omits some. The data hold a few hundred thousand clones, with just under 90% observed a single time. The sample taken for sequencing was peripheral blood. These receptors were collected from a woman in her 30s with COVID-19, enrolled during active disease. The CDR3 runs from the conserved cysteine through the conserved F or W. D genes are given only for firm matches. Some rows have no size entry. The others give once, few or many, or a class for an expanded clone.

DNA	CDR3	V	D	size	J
TGTGCCAGCTCACCGGGACTAGCGGGGGGAGATACGCAGTATTTT	CASSPGLAGGDTQYF	TRBV18	TRBD2	NA	TRBJ2-3
TGTGCCACCAGTGATTTTAAAGGGAGGGGCACAGATACGCAGTATTTT	CATSDFKGRGTDTQYF	TRBV24-1	TRBD2	NA	TRBJ2-3
TGTGCCTGGAGTACTCGCGGGATGCCCCAGCATTTT	CAWSTRGMPQHF	TRBV30	NA	NA	TRBJ1-5
TGTGCCAGCAGCTCCGGACAGGGAGCCTATGGCTACACCTTC	CASSSGQGAYGYTF	TRBV11-2	TRBD1	NA	TRBJ1-2
TGTGCCAGCAGTTACTTCTCGGGACAGACAAACTATGGCTACACCTTC	CASSYFSGQTNYGYTF	TRBV6-6	TRBD1	NA	TRBJ1-2
TGCGCCAGCAGCTTGGCCGGCAGGTTGACTAATTCACCCCTCCACTTT	CASSLAGRLTNSPLHF	TRBV5-1	NA	NA	TRBJ1-6
TGTGCCAGCAGCTTAGATAGGGGGACAGGGGGAGCAGCTTTCTTT	CASSLDRGTGGAAFF	TRBV7-8	TRBD1	NA	TRBJ1-1
TGTGCCAGCTCGCCACAGGGGCCGGCTCCCAATTCACCCCTCCACTTT	CASSPQGPAPNSPLHF	TRBV18	TRBD1	NA	TRBJ1-6
TGTGCCAGCAGCCAATGGGACAGGGCGCCGAATTCACCCCTCCACTTT	CASSQWDRAPNSPLHF	TRBV13	TRBD1	NA	TRBJ1-6
TGTGCCAGCTCACCTACAGGTTTCGGCGGGGAGCTGTTTTTT	CASSPTGFGGELFF	TRBV18	NA	NA	TRBJ2-2
TGTGCCAGCAGCTTAGACCGGGGAAACTATGGCTACACCTTC	CASSLDRGNYGYTF	TRBV7-3	NA	NA	TRBJ1-2
TGCGCCAGCAGCGGAAGGACAGGGGTCGATGGCTACACCTTC	CASSGRTGVDGYTF	TRBV4-1	TRBD1	NA	TRBJ1-2
TGTGCCAGCAGCCTGACAGAGGCCGAGGAAAAACTGTTTTTT	CASSLTEAEEKLFF	TRBV7-9	NA	NA	TRBJ1-4
TGCGCCAGCAGTGAGGCAGGCTATCAGCCCCAGCATTTT	CASSEAGYQPQHF	TRBV10-1	NA	NA	TRBJ1-5
TGTGCCAGCAGCCCAGGTCCGGAAATCACCGGGGAGCTGTTTTTT	CASSPGPEITGELFF	TRBV9	NA	once	TRBJ2-2
TGCGCCAGCAGTGAGTCGTCGAGGGTGCGGCAGCCGAGCTCCTACGAGCAGTACTTC	CASSESSRVRQPSSYEQYF	TRBV10-1	NA	NA	TRBJ2-7
TGCAGCCCCGGGACATTAGAAAGTGGCTACACCTTC	CSPGTLESGYTF	TRBV29-1	NA	NA	TRBJ1-2
TGTGCCAGCAAAAGGTCGGAGGGGTATCAGCCCCAGCATTTT	CASKRSEGYQPQHF	TRBV28	NA	NA	TRBJ1-5
TGTGCCAGCCGGGGGGACACTGAAGCTTTCTTT	CASRGDTEAFF	TRBV6-5	NA	NA	TRBJ1-1
TGTGCCAGCAGCCCTCGGACAGCCGGGGAGCTGTTTTTT	CASSPRTAGELFF	TRBV7-9	NA	NA	TRBJ2-2
TGTGCCAGCGCGGGGGTTGCCTACAATGAGCAGTTCTTC	CASAGVAYNEQFF	TRBV14	TRBD2	NA	TRBJ2-1
TGTGCCAGCGGACTGATCACCGGGGAGCTGTTTTTT	CASGLITGELFF	TRBV6-5	NA	NA	TRBJ2-2
TGTGCCAGCAGTGACCAAAGGGGGGGTGAAAAACTGTTTTTT	CASSDQRGGEKLFF	TRBV6-4	NA	NA	TRBJ1-4